This T cell receptor (beta chain) was captured by sequencing in a study of cytomegalovirus exposure and HLA in healthy donors. The study, taken as a whole, reports: V- and J-gene trimming of TCR beta was linked (in a later analysis) to a missense DCLRE1C variant. What a later analysis showed was that several of the most significant clusters appeared linked to common viral pathogens.

From germline, CDR1 is SEHNR and CDR2 FQNEAQ (reference sequence). This CDR3 has 15 residues. About this clone: Its antigen is unidentified. Sequence at one end of the junction differs from germline and may be a read error.

This PCR relied on a set of 60 Vbeta primers and 13 Jbeta primers. Clones were read by immunoSEQ multiplex PCR, and TCRdb kept only the in-frame ones, dropping some. The table records around 190,000 clones, 81% of them present only once. Sequencing was performed on PBMCs. The chain has TRBV7-9 and TRBJ2-7, with TRBD2 matching 9 bases. The source of this sequence is a man aged 40-49 years in good health and CMV-seropositive. The CDR3 nucleotides read TGTTCCAGCAGCCTGAGGGCGGGAGGGCCAGGAGAGCGGTACTTC. Amino acids: CSSSLRAGGPGERYF.